This T cell receptor (beta chain) appears in the sequencing data of a study of OX40 agonist ivuxolimab in advanced cancers. Study information: At 0.01 to 10 mg/kg, ivuxolimab was administered intravenously to patients every 2 weeks.

This CDR3 contains 14 residues. The ends were cut back, 5 bases at V and 4 bases at J, with 12 bases in the middle. Germline assignment: CDR1 LNHDA and CDR2 SQIVND (reference sequence). TCRdb's table, derived via immunoSEQ multiplex PCR, lists solely in-frame clones and lacks some. The data hold 60,000 to 75,000 clones, with less than 90% observed a single time. Sampling of blood occurred at baseline, cycle 4 day 1, and cycle 7 day 1. Sample: CD4+ or CD8+ T cells sorted from blood, taken in a trial of the OX40 agonist ivuxolimab. The chain employs TRBV19 and TRBJ2-4; D unclear. The receptor comes from an adult with an advanced solid tumor such as melanoma, head and neck, liver or kidney cancer. In DNA, the CDR3 is TGTGCCAGTAGTCAAGTGGCTATGAAAAACATTCAGTACTTC. Translated: CASSQVAMKNIQYF.